This T cell receptor (beta chain) was profiled in a study of T cell repertoires in cytomegalovirus infection. Study-level background: CMV infection plus the matching HLA type was flagged by public TCR beta signatures. Study-level findings and limits: The response measured ex vivo was dominated by TCR beta clonotypes (HLA-C-restricted and CMV-specific). The study identified carriers of CMV plus the relevant HLA from cumulative public TCR beta family frequency.

MiXCR, run by TCRdb on the reads, gives a single entry per CDR3 protein. The sample holds some 440,000 distinct CDR3 sequences; approximately 32% are singletons and the top ten take roughly 13%. Of note for this clonotype: What it binds is unknown. This may come from a read error, since a much larger clone is one base off.

The CDR3 is 13 residues long. Germline CDR1 and CDR2: LNHDA and SQIVND (reference sequence). This receptor was taken from a human donor in good health (CMV status not recorded). Some clones in this sample may be carry-over from other donors' samples. The rearrangement links TRBV19 to TRBJ1-5; tentative D call: TRBD1 (5 bases). Sequences were obtained from PBMCs. Written as DNA, the CDR3 is TGTGCCATCGGGGCCAGTAGCAATCAGCCCCCGCATTTT. Amino acids: CAIGASSNQPPHF.